This TCR beta chain was captured by sequencing in a study of T cell clonality in common variable immunodeficiency. Sequenced by immunoSEQ multiplex PCR; TCRdb stores in-frame clones only, minus some. This sample includes about 41,000 clones with no singletons; its ten biggest clones take up over 1.1%. Findings and caveats of the study: TCRbeta clonality was increased in CVID versus healthy controls. What drives increased CVID clonality needs T cell subpopulation sequencing. In common variable immunodeficiency, TCR beta chains reportedly carried fewer deletions and N-nucleotide insertions.

The CDR3 spans 17 residues. V trimming: 5 bases; J trimming: 3 bases; junction bases outside the gene matches: 13. Germline loops: CDR1 SNHLY, CDR2 FYNNEI. Each donor provided 5 to 8 ml of heparinized whole blood. This clone appeared many times. Antigen unknown. The observed sequence ends 3 residues before the CDR3 terminus, with the missing tail filled in from the germline J gene. Sequenced: peripheral blood mononuclear cells. The chain carries TRBV2 and TRBJ1-5; 7 nucleotides agree with TRBD1. The receptor comes from a person aged 18 to 75 in good health. The sequenced CDR3 bases are TGTGCCAGCAGTCCCAACAGGGGCCCAAGGAACAATCAGCCC. This sequence encodes CASSPNRGPRNNQP. The entire CDR3 protein is CASSPNRGPRNNQPQHF.